The T cell receptor beta chain under discussion was sequenced for a study of tumor and adjacent non-tumor tissue in lung cancer (dated by TCRdb to about 2018). General notes on the study: The cohort included about eleven adenocarcinoma, 2 squamous cell carcinoma and 1 small cell lung cancer patients. For each patient, one tumor sample and one normal lung sample were taken, giving under 35 paired specimens that underwent TCRbeta CDR3 sequencing. In total, sequencing yielded under 150 million productive TCRbeta reads, which works out to an average of approximately 4.1 million reads per sample. The study compared bulk TCRbeta repertoires between lung tumor tissue and matched distant non-tumor lung tissue from 15 lung cancer patients. The 15 enrolled patients, of whom approximately 10 were men and 5 were women, were aged 31 to 76 years and were diagnosed with TNM stage I to III disease.

Here is what the overall study found, with its caveats: With only approximately 16 patients in the cohort, the authors noted that larger samples and more detailed clinical data are needed. TCR diversity was significantly higher in younger patients, and higher tumor TCR diversity was associated with shorter overall and disease-free survival. A significantly larger cumulative share of the repertoire was made up by the top 100 clones in normal lung than in tumor tissue. TCR diversity (inverse Simpson) was significantly higher in tumor than in normal lung tissue (roughly 430 vs 170, P = 0.0075, Mann-Whitney U test). Because peripheral blood was not sequenced, blood TCRbeta repertoires in the lung cancer patients of the study were not examined. The sequencing platform is not named in the methods, and unique molecular identifiers are not mentioned.

Remarks on this clonotype: Its binding antigen is unknown. One end of the junction fails to match germline, which may point to a read error.

The CDR3 starts with the cysteine, ends with the phenylalanine, and has 14 residues. Of the read, only the CDR3 DNA is kept; its 42 bases are in frame from base 1. Bulk unsorted tissue served as the source for RNA extraction, and RNA quality was assessed using a NanoDrop ND-1000 and an Agilent 2100. The normal lung samples consisted of distant non-tumor tissue collected more than 3 cm from the tumor edge. The donors were newly diagnosed lung cancer patients admitted for thoracic surgery in China from August to November 2014 who had not received prior chemotherapy. Patients who had received previous radiotherapy or chemotherapy, or who had another concurrent cancer, were excluded from the study. Surgical tissue pieces of roughly 1-2.3 cm3 were preserved in RNAlater solution and stored at -80 °C until use. Libraries were prepared through multiplex PCR. Sequenced on an Illumina HiSeq 2500. TCRbeta libraries were constructed through three rounds of nested PCR with primers (Table S4) according to protocols adapted from ARM-PCR. PCR products of 200-500 bp were gel-excised and purified with the QIAquick gel extraction kit before sequencing. Concerning the study's data processing: Trimmomatic was used to clean the reads, FLASH was used to merge the reads into complete CDR3 sequences, and MiTCR was used to assign the reads to V(D)J germline segments. VDJtools was used to compute clonal diversity as the inverse Simpson's index. A read counted as productive if the sequence was in-frame and lacked a premature stop codon. TCRdb reprocessing: public reads trimmed at Q25 with fastp, clones called with MiXCR, in-frame beta chains kept. Rows are combined by CDR3 protein, so each entry shows the most common genes and DNA. Clone size and V and J calls follow TCRdb, not the original study. The sample yields 45,000 or so distinct CDR3 sequences; roughly 60% were counted once. The ten largest clones represent 15% to 20% of the sample.

The sequencing input was distant non-tumor lung tissue. Here the chain combines TRBV12-3 or TRBV12-4 and TRBJ2-7; tentative D gene TRBD1, with 5 bases matching. This TCR derives from a woman between 35 and 50 years old with non-small cell lung cancer. The CDR3 protein is CAGRLGAGPYEQYF. The base sequence is TGTGCCGGCCGCCTTGGGGCAGGTCCCTACGAGCAGTATTTC.